This T cell receptor beta chain was identified during a study of blood T cell repertoires in COVID-19. Study-level background: COVID-19 samples collected from the United States, Italy and Spain covered acute and convalescent phases.

Here immunoSEQ multiplex PCR was the method, and the copy in TCRdb shows in-frame clones only, minus some. The table has a few hundred thousand clones, about 90% seen once; the top ten hold 2.1%. Sequencing was performed on peripheral blood. The source is an older woman with COVID-19, enrolled during active disease.

In DNA form, the CDR3 reads TGTGCCAGCAGCGGGGGGAACTATTTTAATTCACCCCTCCACTTT. Its protein product is CASSGGNYFNSPLHF. The chain uses TRBV6-5 and TRBJ1-6; D is perhaps TRBD1 (5 bases). Germline V lookup: CDR1 MNHEY, CDR2 SVGAGI. Trimming left V 6 bases short and J 6 bases short, with 15 bases between. The CDR3 spans 15 residues.